The 25 T cell receptor beta chains reported below all come from one sample, sequenced in a study of CD8+ T cells in alopecia areata. The study sorted pooled cutaneous lymph node cells by CD4, CD8alpha, NKG2D, NKG2ACE and other markers. Following RNA extraction, reverse transcription yielded cDNA that acted as the sequencing template. Data came from immunoSEQ multiplex PCR; TCRdb stores just in-frame clones and leaves some out. The sample includes more than 250,000 clones, none of them occurring once. Input material: CD4+ T cells sorted from a lymph node. The receptors shown here come from a C3H/HeJ mouse with alopecia areata. Mouse MHC haplotype: H2-k.

This clone has only a few counts. The germline and genes are mouse ones. The CDR3 end falls 4 residues outside the read, so it is completed with the germline J gene. The V gene is TRBV13-2, the J gene TRBJ2-1; TRBD2 might be the D (7 bases). Trimming took 0 bases from V and 0 from J, leaving 13 bases between them. Per the germline V gene, CDR1 is NNHNN and CDR2 is SYGAGS (reference sequence). The CDR3 totals 17 residues. The CDR3 reads CASGDAALGANYAEQFF. CDR3 DNA, as far as it was read: TGTGCCAGCGGTGATGCAGCCCTGGGGGCTAACTATGCT.

Comment on this clone: Gene names are the mouse ones. The CDR3 end is not reached by the read, which stops 4 residues before it; the germline J gene fills it in. The V gene is TRBV31, the J gene TRBJ2-4; 10 bases match TRBD2. The germline V gene has CDR1 GKSSPN and CDR2 SITVG. This CDR3 is built from 13 residues. The chain's CDR3 is CAWSLLGGNTLYF. CDR3 DNA, as far as it was read: TGTGCCTGGAGTCTACTGGGGGGGAAC.

Details on this clone: Gene names follow the mouse nomenclature. The CDR3 goes on 4 residues after the read ends, and that part is filled in from the germline J gene. Additional DNA sequences in this sample encode the identical CDR3. The chain uses TRBV19 and TRBJ2-7, with 8 nucleotides matching TRBD2. V shed 3 bases and J 1 base; nucleotides not matched to a gene: 6. From germline, CDR1 is FNHDT and CDR2 SITEND (reference sequence). The CDR3 has 15 residues. The part of the CDR3 DNA that was read is TGTGCCAGCAGTAAGACTGGGGCGAGTTCCTAT. Translation gives CASSKTGASSY. The CDR3 reads in full as CASSKTGASSYEQYF.

This clone was seen ten or more times. Gene names and germline match the mouse. The part of the CDR3 DNA that was read is TGTGCCAGCAGTGATGGGGACAAATAT. Amino acid sequence: CASSDGDKY. The CDR3 in full is CASSDGDKYEQYF. V gene TRBV13-1 combines with J gene TRBJ2-7; D possibly corresponds to TRBD1 (6 bases). The read ends 4 residues before the CDR3 terminus; that terminus is restored from the germline J gene. CDR1 and CDR2 (germline): NSHNY, SYGAGN. The CDR3 runs to 13 residues.

Turning to this clone: The genes are named according to mouse. The read comes to an end 4 residues before the CDR3 does, leaving the germline J gene to fill in the end. This chain uses TRBV13-1 with TRBJ2-7; 10 bases agree with TRBD2. Germline values: CDR1 NSHNY, CDR2 SYGAGN. The CDR3 totals 14 residues. The CDR3: CASSDTTGGYEQYF. The CDR3 DNA, read in part, is TGTGCCAGCAGTGATACGACTGGGGGGTAT.

This clone was counted between two and nine times. Gene names and germline refer to mouse. The observed sequence ends 4 residues before the CDR3 terminus, with the missing tail filled in from the germline J gene. Additional DNA sequences in this sample encode the identical CDR3. The chain has TRBV13-3 and TRBJ2-3; D unclear. Germline V CDR1 and CDR2: NNHDY, SYVADS. Deletions cut 4 bases from V and 1 base from J, with 4 bases between. This CDR3 has 12 amino acids. The CDR3 reads CASSRGAETLYF. The CDR3 bases that were read are TGTGCCAGCAGTAGGGGTGCAGAA.

This clone was detected a few times. Gene names and germline refer to mouse. The CDR3 extends 4 residues past the end of the read, so its final part is completed from the germline J gene. Other DNA variants within this sample encode the same CDR3. The genes are TRBV12-1 and TRBJ1-2; weak D call: TRBD1 (6 bases). The germline gives CDR1 SGHSN, CDR2 HYEKVE. Trimming pared 0 bases from V and 3 bases from J, leaving 10 bases between. This CDR3 is 14 amino acids long. CDR3 residues: CASSLGGADSDYTF. The part of the CDR3 DNA that was read is TGTGCCAGCTCTCTCGGGGGGGCTGACTCC. Based on the CDR3 plus reference TRBV12-1 and TRBJ1-2, the full variable domain is DSGVVQSPRHIIKEKGGRSVLTCIPISGHSNVVWYQQTLGKELKFLIQHYEKVERDKGFLPSRFSVQQFDDYHSEMNMSALELEDSAMYFCASSLGGADSDYTFGSGTRLLVI.

This clone has just a few counts. Mouse gene names apply. The CDR3 end lies 4 residues beyond the end of the read and is filled in from the germline J gene. This sample also contains other DNA sequences that code for the same CDR3. The chain employs TRBV12-1 and TRBJ1-2; no clear D gene. Trimming removed 0 bases from V and 0 bases from J, with 7 bases in between. Per germline, CDR1 SGHSN and CDR2 HYEKVE. The CDR3 extends over 14 amino acids. Partial CDR3 DNA: TGTGCCAGCTCTCTCACAGCTGCAAACTCC. Encoded protein: CASSLTAANS. The CDR3 as a whole reads CASSLTAANSDYTF.

This clone was seen more than once but under ten times. Gene names refer to mouse genes. The read comes to an end 4 residues before the CDR3 does, leaving the germline J gene to fill in the end. The chain carries TRBV13-3 and TRBJ1-2; TRBD1 matches at 9 bases. Germline CDR1 is NNHDY and CDR2 is SYVADS. This CDR3 has 14 amino acids. V shed 5 bases and J 4 bases; nucleotides not matched to a gene: 6. The CDR3 region is CASRPRDRVSDYTF. The covered CDR3 bases are TGTGCCAGCAGACCCCGGGACAGGGTCTCC.

This clone has at least ten counts. The listed genes are named as in mouse. The read terminates 4 residues before the CDR3 end, so the remaining end is supplied by the germline J gene. The sample carries other DNA sequences with the same CDR3. The rearrangement links TRBV1 to TRBJ2-1; the match to TRBD2 covers 9 bases. Germline V gives CDR1 NSQYPW, CDR2 LRSPGD (reference sequence). This CDR3 comprises 16 residues. Trimming at V came to 0 bases and at J to 1 base, leaving 1 base not matched to a gene. CDR3 bases read: TGCACCTGCAGTGCAGATCTGGGGGGGAACTATGCT. Translated: CTCSADLGGNYA. The full CDR3 protein reads CTCSADLGGNYAEQFF.

This clone was counted only a few times. The germline and genes are mouse ones. The read ends 4 residues before the CDR3 terminus; that terminus is restored from the germline J gene. The chain links TRBV19 to TRBJ2-2; D is perhaps TRBD1 (5 bases). Trimming shortened V by 2 bases and J by 0 bases, and 8 bases separated the two germline ends. The germline gives CDR1 FNHDT, CDR2 SITEND (reference sequence). This CDR3 spans 15 amino acids. The CDR3 loop reads CASSMRTTNTGQLYF. The CDR3 DNA, read in part, is TGTGCCAGCAGTATGAGGACAACAAACACCGGG.

This clone was counted between two and nine times. Here the gene names and germline are mouse. The CDR3 extends 4 residues past the end of the read, so its final part is completed from the germline J gene. This chain uses TRBV13-1 with TRBJ1-1; 10 positions match TRBD1. The CDR3 spans 15 residues. The V gene end was trimmed by 5 bases and the J gene end by 0 bases; junction bases not matched to a gene: 4. The germline V gene encodes CDR1 NSHNY and CDR2 SYGAGN. CDR3 sequence reads: CASRGGQGPNTEVFF. The covered CDR3 bases are TGTGCCAGCAGGGGGGGACAGGGGCCAAACACA.

This clone was counted many times. Genes and germline come from the mouse. The read finishes 4 residues shy of the CDR3 end, and the germline J gene is used to complete it. The sample carries other DNA sequences with the same CDR3. The chain joins TRBV1 to TRBJ1-1, with TRBD1 matching over 7 bases. J gave up 1 base and V 4 bases, and 0 bases lay outside the gene matches. Germline CDR1 NSQYPW, CDR2 LRSPGD (reference sequence). The CDR3 loop spans 13 amino acids. The sequenced part of the CDR3 DNA is TGCACCTGCAGTGGACAGGGGAACACA. Amino acid sequence: CTCSGQGNT. The whole CDR3 sequence reads CTCSGQGNTEVFF.

This clone has just a few counts. Gene names and germline refer to mouse. The CDR3 extends 3 residues past the end of the read, so its final part is completed from the germline J gene. The V call is TRBV5, the J call TRBJ1-6, with 7 bases matching TRBD1. TRBJ1-6 is an ORF for which the function is uncertain. CDR1 and CDR2 from the germline V gene are LGHNA and YNLKQL (reference sequence). Losses at the gene ends were 4 bases for V and 3 bases for J; bases not matched to a gene: 3. The CDR3 length is 15 residues. Incomplete CDR3 DNA: TGTGCCAGCAGCCCCGGGACAGACTATAATTCGCCC. Translation gives CASSPGTDYNSP. The full CDR3 is CASSPGTDYNSPLYF.

This clone has more than one count but fewer than ten. A much larger clonotype is one base distant, so this may be a read error. The gene names given are mouse names. The read ends 3 residues early relative to the CDR3; the germline J gene fills the gap. The V call is TRBV17, the J call TRBJ1-6; no clear D. TRBJ1-6 falls under the ORF class, with uncertain function. V lost 4 bases to trimming and J lost 0 bases, with 7 bases between them. The CDR3 has 15 residues. In germline, CDR1 is MNHDT, CDR2 YYDKIL. This CDR3 reads CASSMGNSYNSPLYF. Partial CDR3 DNA: TGTGCTAGCAGTATGGGGAATTCCTATAATTCGCCC.

As regards this clone: Gene names refer to mouse genes. With the read ending 4 residues before the CDR3 end, the germline J gene is used to fill in that end. Other DNA sequences of this sample code for an identical CDR3. The gene calls are TRBV14 and TRBJ2-7; TRBD2 agrees at 10 bases. Germline CDR1 reads SGHDT; CDR2 reads FRDEAV. This CDR3 has 14 amino acids. This chain's CDR3 is CASSSGTGVYEQYF. CDR3 bases read: TGTGCCAGCTCCTCCGGGACTGGGGTATAT. The full variable domain, rest sourced from reference TRBV14 and TRBJ2-7, is EAGVTQSPRYAVLQEGQAVSFWCDPISGHDTLYWYQQPRDQGPQLLVYFRDEAVIDNSQLPSDRFSAVRPKGTNSTLKIQSAKQGDTATYLCASSSGTGVYEQYFGPGTRLTVL.

Notes on this clone: Gene names refer to mouse genes. With the read ending 3 residues before the CDR3 end, the germline J gene is used to fill in that end. The V gene is TRBV13-1, the J gene TRBJ1-6; D gene unclear. TRBJ1-6 is an ORF, with its function uncertain. The V gene's germline CDR1 is NSHNY and CDR2 SYGAGN. The CDR3 length is 14 residues. V was shortened by 1 base and J by 2 bases, with 4 bases between the two germline ends. The part of the CDR3 DNA that was read is TGTGCCAGCAGTGATCCAGCCTATAATTCGCCC. Translated: CASSDPAYNSP. The entire CDR3 protein is CASSDPAYNSPLYF.

This clone occurred a few times. Genes here carry mouse names. The read falls 4 residues short of the CDR3 end, and the missing part is taken from the germline J gene. The chain uses TRBV31 and TRBJ2-5, with TRBD2 identical over 10 bases. The trim removed 0 bases at V and 3 bases at J, leaving 6 bases unmatched. The CDR3 extends over 16 amino acids. Germline V gene data show CDR1 as GKSSPN and CDR2 as SITVG. The CDR3 loop is CAWSLSWGGVQDTQYF. The part of the CDR3 DNA that was read is TGTGCCTGGAGTCTCAGCTGGGGGGGCGTTCAAGAC.

Notes on this clone: Gene names and germline match the mouse. Coverage ceases 4 residues before the CDR3 finishes, and the germline J gene fills in the end. The rearrangement joins TRBV5 to TRBJ2-2; 12 positions match TRBD2. Germline CDR1 and CDR2: LGHNA and YNLKQL (reference sequence). V shed 5 bases and J 3 bases; nucleotides not matched to a gene: 1. CDR3 length equals 15 residues. The DNA read from the CDR3 is TGTGCCAGCAGCTGGACTGGGGGGGACACCGGG. It encodes CASSWTGGDTG. The full CDR3 sequence reads CASSWTGGDTGQLYF.

This clone turned up a few times. Germline and genes here are mouse. With the read ending 4 residues before the CDR3 end, the germline J gene is used to fill in that end. The rearrangement uses TRBV13-1 and TRBJ1-2; a possible D gene is TRBD1 (6 bases). The CDR3 has 13 amino acids. The germline V gene has CDR1 NSHNY and CDR2 SYGAGN. Trimming removed 5 bases from V and 3 bases from J, with 11 bases in between. The CDR3 bases that were read are TGTGCCAGCAGAGCTCAGGGGTACTCC. Its translation is CASRAQGYS. The whole CDR3 sequence reads CASRAQGYSDYTF.

There are a few counts of this clone. The genes are named according to mouse. The read halts 4 residues ahead of the CDR3 end, with the missing end drawn from the germline J gene. The chain is built from TRBV13-3 and TRBJ1-1, with 8 bases fitting TRBD1. CDR3 length: 12 amino acids. Per germline, CDR1 NNHDY and CDR2 SYVADS. The CDR3 reads CASSDRGQEVFF. Partial CDR3 DNA: TGTGCCAGCAGTGACAGGGGGCAA.

On this clone: These gene names are mouse names. The read ends 3 residues shy of where the CDR3 ends; the end is completed using the germline J gene. The genes are TRBV13-1 and TRBJ1-6, with 9 bases matching TRBD1. TRBJ1-6 is given ORF status, its function remaining uncertain. The length of the CDR3 is 15 residues. Looked up from germline, CDR1 is NSHNY and CDR2 is SYGAGN. V gave up 2 bases and J gave up 7 bases; unmatched junction bases: 4. CDR3 residues: CASSEDRGGNSPLYF. CDR3 DNA (partial): TGTGCCAGCAGTGAGGACAGGGGAGGGAATTCGCCC.

This clone has just a few counts. A single base separates this from a much larger clone, so it may be a read error. The gene names here belong to mouse. The read is 4 residues too short to cover the CDR3 end, so that end is filled in from the germline J gene. J is TRBJ2-2 and V is TRBV13-1, with 9 positions matching TRBD2. This CDR3 has 14 residues. V was clipped by 6 bases and J by 1 base; unmatched bases: 1. The germline V gene has CDR1 NSHNY and CDR2 SYGAGN. The DNA read from the CDR3 is TGTGCCAGCAAGACTGGGGGAAACACCGGG. It codes for CASKTGGNTG. Given in full, the CDR3 is CASKTGGNTGQLYF.

In its sample, this clone was seen a few times. Gene names refer to mouse genes. Read data end 4 residues before the CDR3 end; the end is taken from the germline J gene. V gene TRBV13-3 combines with J gene TRBJ2-1; 9 nucleotides align to TRBD1. The CDR3 covers 15 residues. Per germline, CDR1 NNHDY and CDR2 SYVADS. V shed 5 bases, J shed 0 bases, and the junction held 3 bases outside the gene matches. The DNA read from the CDR3 is TGTGCCAGCAGGGACAGGGGTTATAACTATGCT. It is translated as CASRDRGYNYA. The whole CDR3 sequence reads CASRDRGYNYAEQFF.

This clone was observed a handful of times. A much bigger clone sits one base away, suggesting this may be a read error. Germline and genes: mouse. The CDR3 end lies 3 residues beyond the end of the read and is filled in from the germline J gene. The V and J genes are TRBV19 and TRBJ1-6; perhaps TRBD1 as D (5 bases). TRBJ1-6 is flagged as an ORF with uncertain function. The CDR3 loop spans 14 amino acids. The ends were cut back, 5 bases at V and 0 bases at J, with 6 bases in the middle. The germline V gene has CDR1 FNHDT and CDR2 SITEND (reference sequence). The DNA read from the CDR3 is TGTGCCAGCAGCGACAGTTCCTATAATTCGCCC. The encoded protein is CASSDSSYNSP. The whole CDR3 region reads CASSDSSYNSPLYF.